This is a list of T cell receptor beta chains from one sample in a study of blood T cells in healthy people across ages. TCRdb reprocessed the 5' RACE reads with MiXCR, giving one entry per CDR3 protein. The sample contains 550,000 to 700,000 distinct CDR3 sequences, 25% to 30% of which appear only once. The sequenced sample consisted of blood. Receptors were obtained from a woman aged 70-85 years in good health. Each CDR3 is given without its conserved first and last residue. Fields, in order: V gene, J gene, CDR3 protein.

>TRBV12-3/TRBV12-4|TRBJ1-2
ASRNGTGPGYT
>TRBV7-6|TRBJ1-1
ASSQRDRAEAF
>TRBV6-1|TRBJ2-2
ASKRQGESTGELF
>TRBV24-1|TRBJ2-1
GTSDSGTLNEQF
>TRBV5-1|TRBJ2-7
ASSIGTGYEQY
>TRBV4-3|TRBJ1-4
ASSHRQGAGKLF
>TRBV20-1|.
SARGFGGGLPNYNEQF
>TRBV11-2|TRBJ2-1
ASSLGSAGGHNEQF
>TRBV7-2|TRBJ1-2
ASSLTATGSNYGYT
>TRBV12-3/TRBV12-4|TRBJ2-7
ASSSGGQAYEQY
>TRBV3-1|TRBJ2-1
ASSQAPQVT
>TRBV9|.
ASSPLGGGGAVEQF
>TRBV7-2|TRBJ1-2
ASSFFGQGASGYT
>TRBV7-9|TRBJ2-1
ASSPRRGDEQF
>TRBV6-5|TRBJ2-3
ASSYSLTDTQY
>TRBV19|TRBJ1-4
ASRQTGTNEKLF
>TRBV5-1|.
ASSGILADYNEQF
>TRBV6-1|TRBJ2-5
ASSPGQGGETQY
>TRBV10-3|TRBJ2-5
AISESRSQETQY
>TRBV7-9|TRBJ1-1
ASSFGTYNTEAF
>TRBV2|TRBJ2-5
ASSDREETQY
>TRBV7-9|TRBJ2-3
ASSLSASGAGDTQY
>TRBV18|TRBJ1-2
ASLYGQGIEYGYT
>TRBV7-9|TRBJ2-5
ASSLGLAGGHQETQY
>TRBV2|TRBJ2-3
ASSSGRGRDTQY
>TRBV10-3|TRBJ2-7
AIRPTKTSGGSYEQY
>TRBV7-9|TRBJ2-1
ASRSGTGVANEQF
>TRBV6-5|TRBJ1-5
ASSPLRDGNQPQH
>TRBV11-1|TRBJ2-1
ASRRDGSYNEQF
>TRBV5-6|TRBJ2-2
ASSLVQSNTGELF
>TRBV7-9|TRBJ1-1
ASSPRRDSEAF
>TRBV4-1|TRBJ1-1
ASSQDVRGGTEAF
>TRBV7-9|TRBJ1-1
ASSRRVANTEAF
>TRBV11-1|TRBJ1-2
ASSLARDRGYT
>TRBV5-1|TRBJ2-5
ASSLALGGQETQY
>TRBV29-1|TRBJ2-2
SVRGSGELF